This TCR beta chain was sequenced in a study of cytomegalovirus exposure and HLA in healthy donors. Whole-study findings and limits: Roughly uniform sequencing depth across donors was assumed, possibly incorrectly. The listing of 150 to 200 TCR beta chains classed them as cytomegalovirus-associated.

Of note for this clone: Its antigen is as yet unknown.

Donors likely had unrecorded immune exposures despite being nominally healthy when sampled. Use of 60 Vbeta and 13 Jbeta primers characterized the PCR. The method was immunoSEQ multiplex PCR; TCRdb's version includes in-frame clones alone and lacks a portion of them. The data contain around 100,000 clones, 74% of them singletons. Sequenced input: PBMCs. The TCR originated in a man younger than 45 in good health and CMV-seropositive.

The CDR3 DNA is TGTGCCAGCAGTTCCGGACTAGCGGGAGTCACCGGGGAGCTGTTTTTT. This codes for CASSSGLAGVTGELFF. J is TRBJ2-2 and V is TRBV27; 13 bases are a match to TRBD2. Germline values: CDR1 MNHEY, CDR2 SMNVEV (reference sequence). After removal of 4 bases from V and 4 bases from J, the junction contained 3 bases not matched to a gene. This CDR3 region has 16 residues.